This T cell receptor (beta chain) was found in a study of blood T cell repertoires in COVID-19. Turning to the study itself: Samples came from the United States, Italy and Spain, spanning acute and convalescent COVID-19.

Clinical history reported by participants formed the basis on which cohorts were assigned. Original data processing: Estimation of nucleated cell counts was performed using reference gene primer amplification. Repertoires were generated with immunoSEQ multiplex PCR, while TCRdb's copy carries only in-frame clones and drops some. V and J calls and clone size are copied from that table; D and trimming were computed from the DNA. The sample records roughly 300,000 clones, under 90% being singletons. The TCR was taken from a man between 25 and 39 years old who had recovered from COVID-19. Sequencing was done on a sample of PBMCs or T cells enriched from blood (not recorded which).

CDR3 DNA sequence: TGTGCCAGCAGCCCGACAGGAGATTCCTACGAGCAGTACTTC. This codes for CASSPTGDSYEQYF. The chain has TRBV13 and TRBJ2-7; D possibly corresponds to TRBD1 (6 bases). CDR1 is PRHDT and CDR2 is FYEKMQ in the germline V gene (reference sequence). The germline V and J ends were trimmed by 5 bases and 1 base, with 12 bases remaining between them. The length of the CDR3 is 14 residues.